The TCR beta chain under discussion was sequenced for a study of shared clonotypes between healthy human individuals. Study overall: Per-donor plates numbered three CD4 naive, three CD4 memory, two CD8 naive and one CD8 memory.

In the study's own analysis: ImmunoSEQ junction-only sequences lacked quality scores, so their filtering differed. This table comes from immunoSEQ multiplex PCR, and its TCRdb copy is limited to in-frame clones, with some not included. The V and J calls and clone size were taken over from that table, and D and trimming were inferred from the DNA. The sample has about 710,000 clones, about 80% seen once. CDR3 length equals 16 residues. Germline trimming cut 3 bases from V and 4 bases from J; bases unmatched to any gene: 9. Germline CDR1 and CDR2: SGHDT and YYEEEE. Details on this clone: The antigen is undetermined.

Regarding the study as a whole: Though the depth was large, rarefaction showed that sorted-subset sequencing was incomplete. Sharing across four donors was highest in naive CD4 (approximately 5%) and lowest in memory CD8 (roughly 0.4%).

Sequencing used memory CD4+ T cells sorted from blood. The subset is: CD45RA-negative fraction. The TCR originated in a woman aged 30 to 39 in good health. V and J are TRBV5-6 and TRBJ2-5, with 10 bases matching TRBD2. The CDR3 DNA sequence: TGTGCCAGCAGCTATATAGCGGGAGGTGTTGGAGAGACCCAGTACTTC. It encodes CASSYIAGGVGETQYF.